Shown below are 9 T cell receptor beta chains from a single sample sequenced in a study of blood T cell repertoires in COVID-19. The repertoire was sequenced with immunoSEQ multiplex PCR; TCRdb's copy has only in-frame clones and lacks some. The sample holds hundreds of thousands of clones, 88% seen once. The sequencing input was PBMCs or T cells enriched from blood (not recorded which). All receptors come from a woman between 18 and 30 years old who had been exposed to COVID-19.

The chain uses TRBV10-1 and TRBJ2-2; 9 bases align to TRBD2. The CDR3 has 17 amino acids. Germline CDR1 WNHNN, CDR2 SYGVQD (reference sequence). Trimming removed 4 bases from V and 4 bases from J; junction bases left unmatched: 10. DNA of the CDR3: TGCGCCAGCAGTGGGGGTAGCGGGAGAGGGAGCACCGGGGAGCTGTTTTTT. Translating gives CASSGGSGRGSTGELFF.

The chain combines TRBV19 with TRBJ1-6, with TRBD1 as a possible D gene (5 bases). V was shortened by 7 bases and J by 4 bases, with 5 bases between the two germline ends. Germline loops: CDR1 LNHDA, CDR2 SQIVND (reference sequence). The CDR3 spans 12 residues. The CDR3 nucleotides are TGTGCCAGTAAGGGGTATAATTCACCCCTCCACTTT. This sequence encodes CASKGYNSPLHF.

The chain employs TRBV7-8 and TRBJ2-1; unclear D gene. The CDR3 contains 14 residues. Germline CDR1 is SGHVS and CDR2 is FQNEAQ. Between the trimmed V and J ends, which lost 3 bases and 10 bases, there was a span of 16 bases. The CDR3 region has the DNA TGTGCCAGCAGCTTCAGTGGGCTCCATAGAGAGCAGTTCTTC. Its translation: CASSFSGLHREQFF.

The chain combines TRBV19 with TRBJ1-5; 8 nucleotides line up with TRBD1. Trimming at V came to 6 bases and at J to 7 bases, leaving 11 bases not matched to a gene. In germline, CDR1 is LNHDA, CDR2 SQIVND (reference sequence). There are 15 residues in the CDR3. In DNA form, the CDR3 reads TGTGCCAGTAGGGTCGCCTCAGGGGGCGGCCAGCCCCAGCATTTT. Its translation: CASRVASGGGQPQHF.

The chain links TRBV19 to TRBJ2-3, with TRBD2 identical over 8 bases. V shed 7 bases, J shed 0 bases, and the junction held 6 bases outside the gene matches. This CDR3 is 15 amino acids long. CDR1 and CDR2 (germline): LNHDA, SQIVND (reference sequence). CDR3 protein: CASTPTSGSTDTQYF. CDR3 coding DNA: TGTGCCAGTACCCCCACTAGCGGTAGCACAGATACGCAGTATTTT. The full variable domain, completed using reference TRBV19 and TRBJ2-3, is DGGITQSPKYLFRKEGQNVTLSCEQNLNHDAMYWYRQDPGQGLRLIYYSQIVNDFQKGDIAEGYSVSREKKESFPLTVTSAQKNPTAFYLCASTPTSGSTDTQYFGPGTRLTVL.

In this sample, this clone turned up once. The rearrangement uses TRBV28 and TRBJ2-1, with no clear D. Germline values: CDR1 MDHEN, CDR2 SYDVKM. V shed 2 bases and J shed 3 bases, with 11 bases lying between them. The CDR3 is made up of 15 amino acids. CDR3 DNA: TGTGCCAGCAGTTTACGAGGTACCAACTACAATGAGCAGTTCTTC. Translation gives CASSLRGTNYNEQFF.

Turning to this clone: The same CDR3 can be traced to other DNA sequences in this sample. The V call is TRBV28, the J call TRBJ1-5; a possible D gene is TRBD1 (6 bases). This CDR3 comprises 15 residues. Germline-derived CDR1 and CDR2 are MDHEN and SYDVKM. The V end was cut by 3 bases, the J end by 2 bases, with 11 bases between. DNA of the CDR3: TGTGCCAGCAGTTTGCTAGGGGGAGGCAATCAGCCCCAGCATTTT. Its protein is CASSLLGGGNQPQHF.

This clone has just a few counts. J is TRBJ1-3 and V is TRBV2, with TRBD1 as a possible D gene (5 bases). The CDR3 is 15 amino acids. Germline V lookup: CDR1 SNHLY, CDR2 FYNNEI. Trimming removed 8 bases from V and 2 bases from J, with 16 bases in between. Here the CDR3 DNA reads TGTGCCAGCTCGGGGGATTCAGCGGCTGGAAACACCATATATTTT. Translation: CASSGDSAAGNTIYF.

The chain joins TRBV28 to TRBJ1-4, with a possible D match to TRBD1 (5 bases). The CDR3 has 14 amino acids. Germline-derived CDR1 and CDR2 are MDHEN and SYDVKM. V was pared by 8 bases and J by 4 bases, with 14 bases between. The CDR3 DNA is TGTGCCAGCGCCTTACGGGGACTTAATGAAAAACTGTTTTTT. Residues: CASALRGLNEKLFF.